This TCR beta chain was captured by sequencing in a study of identical twins. Regarding the study as a whole: Whereas memory repertoires showed no such difference, abundant cord blood beta clonotypes carried fewer insertions. Partial confounding of zero-insertion analyses by invariant MAIT and iNKT cells was possible.

This clonotype was seen a few times. Its specificity is unknown. A single record per CDR3 protein comes from TCRdb applying MiXCR to the 5' RACE reads. Among about 530,000 distinct CDR3 sequences listed, roughly 15% were seen once. The data were also submitted as part of a second study, on yellow fever vaccine responses in identical twins.

Sequencing was done on a sample of CD4+ T cells sorted from blood. This clonotype was sampled from a woman younger than 30 in good health.

The CDR3 sequence: CASSLLIMRHLRSNQPQHF. CDR3 sequence (DNA): TGTGCCAGCAGTTTATTAATAATGAGGCACCTTCGGAGCAATCAGCCCCAGCATTTT. The chain is built from TRBV28 and TRBJ1-5; no reliable D call. V lost 1 base to trimming and J lost 1 base, with 20 bases between them. Per germline, CDR1 MDHEN and CDR2 SYDVKM. This CDR3 has 19 residues.